This entry is about one T cell receptor (beta chain). There is no known antigen for this receptor. No much larger clone exists at a distance of one base, and base qualities are not known. RNA was extracted using the RNeasy kit, and roughly 0.45 to 1 ug of the RNA was reverse transcribed with random hexamers. The immunoSEQ multiplex PCR assay, covering 54 Vbeta and 13 Jbeta segments, was used to amplify TCR beta CDR3 regions. PCR amplification bias was corrected by using a synthetic template baseline for primer optimization and computational correction. The authors' analysis ran thus. Reads were annotated to V, D and J genes per IMGT and analyzed with immunoSEQ Analyzer, keeping only productive sequences. Clonality was computed as one minus Shannon entropy normalized by log2 of the number of productive unique sequences. For each patient and control, public and private clones were evaluated within the 100 most prevalent clones. Susac-specific clones were defined as absent from healthy and MS cohorts, 1052 published viral clones and other ImmuneACCESS disease sequences. TCRdb reprocessed the public reads (quality trimming at Q25 with fastp, clone calling with MiXCR) and kept in-frame beta chains. Entries are consolidated by CDR3 protein sequence, retaining the most common genes and DNA. TCRdb, not the authors, supplied the V and J calls. This sample comprises about 83,000 distinct CDR3 sequences, 85% to 95% of them detected only once. Of the sample, roughly 0.44% is held by the ten largest clones.

Peripheral blood CD8+ and CD4+ T cells from healthy donors, Susac syndrome patients and multiple sclerosis patients were profiled by high-throughput TCR beta sequencing. Susac syndrome patients met recently defined diagnostic criteria for definite or probable disease. Bulk CD8+ and CD4+ T cells were purified by magnetic negative isolation, whereas CD8+ TEMRA cells were enriched by FACS. Blood was collected in EDTA tubes and processed within 24 hours, with PBMCs isolated through density gradient centrifugation. PBMCs intended for TCR sequencing were cryopreserved in liquid nitrogen and were subsequently thawed in a 37 degrees C water bath. Purity of sorted or isolated CD4+, CD8+ and CD8+ TEMRA cells was at least 90%. CDR1 is given as MDHEN and CDR2 as SYDVKM, both from the germline V gene. V is clipped by 1 base and J by 5 bases, and the sequence between their germline boundaries is 15 bases long. The CDR3 spans 15 residues, from the cysteine through the phenylalanine. Only CDR3 DNA is held: 45 bases, read in frame from base 1.

This sample is drawn from a study of CD8 T cells in Susac syndrome (dated by TCRdb to the late 2010s). With respect to the entire study: Of the Susac syndrome patients who were sequenced, over five had clinically active disease and about eight were in clinical remission. At blood withdrawal, Susac syndrome patients were either therapy-naive, taking corticosteroids (in some cases with IVIg as well), or taking IVIg alone. CD8+ T cell repertoire clonality was compared between around eleven healthy donors, some 14 Susac syndrome patients and 15 multiple sclerosis patients. Repertoire sequencing was used to test whether CD8+ T cell activation and differentiation in Susac syndrome was antigen driven. Study-wide findings and limitations: Under 20 and five Susac-specific public clones were found in the total CD8+ and CD8+ TEMRA repertoires, respectively. Susac syndrome CD8+ repertoires showed clonal expansion, highest in CD8+ TEMRA cells and greater in clinically active than remitting patients. The number of individuals in the TCR sequencing and HLA analysis was acknowledged as relatively small.

In this chain, TRBV28 is recombined with TRBJ2-7; the D gene is perhaps TRBD2, on 5 matching bases. This TCR derives from a human donor with Susac syndrome. Sequenced sample: CD8+ T cells from PBMCs. DNA sequence: TGTGCCAGCAGTTTATCCAGCACGGGGAGTGACGAGCAGTACTTC. It specifies CASSLSSTGSDEQYF.